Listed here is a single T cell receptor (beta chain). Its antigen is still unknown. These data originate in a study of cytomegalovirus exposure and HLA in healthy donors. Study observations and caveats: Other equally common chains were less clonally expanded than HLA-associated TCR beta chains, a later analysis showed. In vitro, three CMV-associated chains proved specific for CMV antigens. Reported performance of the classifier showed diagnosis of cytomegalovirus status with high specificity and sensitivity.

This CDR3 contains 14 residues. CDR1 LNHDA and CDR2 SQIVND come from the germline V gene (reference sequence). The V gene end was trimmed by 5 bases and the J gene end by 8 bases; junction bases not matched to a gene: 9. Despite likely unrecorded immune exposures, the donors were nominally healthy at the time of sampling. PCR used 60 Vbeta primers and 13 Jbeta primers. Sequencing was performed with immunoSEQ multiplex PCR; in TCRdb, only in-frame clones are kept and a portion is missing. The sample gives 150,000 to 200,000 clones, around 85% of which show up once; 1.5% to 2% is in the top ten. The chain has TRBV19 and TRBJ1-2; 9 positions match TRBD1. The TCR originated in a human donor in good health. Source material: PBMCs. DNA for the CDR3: TGTGCCAGTAGTCGTGCCGGGACAGGGAACGGCTACACCTTC. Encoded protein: CASSRAGTGNGYTF.